A selection of T cell receptor beta chains follows, all from one sample in a study of T cell responses to AZD1222 COVID-19 vaccine. Assay used: immunoSEQ multiplex PCR; TCRdb lists only in-frame clones, some missing. Among 130,000 to 150,000 clones listed, roughly nine tenths were seen once. The specimen comprised peripheral blood, sampled on day 0 of AZD1222 vaccination. The receptors here all came from an adult in good health. The CDR3 runs from the conserved cysteine through the conserved F or W. Each record gives: V gene, D gene, J gene, CDR3 protein. The D gene is left open where the match is weak.

>TRBV5-1|.|TRBJ1-1
CASSLSGSTPEAFF
>TRBV27|.|TRBJ2-7
CASSSDSNYEQYF
>TRBV15|TRBD1|TRBJ1-2
CATSGGGTANYGYTF
>TRBV12-3/TRBV12-4|TRBD1|TRBJ1-2
CASSFSGGTGYTF
>TRBV14|.|TRBJ2-1
CASSPGPRVWDEQFF
>TRBV6-5|.|TRBJ1-4
CASRKGSQTNEKLFF
>TRBV7-8|TRBD2|TRBJ2-3
CASSPPLAGSRDTQYF
>TRBV11-2|.|TRBJ2-6
CASSVRGLSGANVLTF
>TRBV15|.|TRBJ1-4
CATSRKTQGSEKLFF
>TRBV6-5|.|TRBJ1-6
CASSYSRQGDSPLHF
>TRBV5-1|.|TRBJ2-7
CASSRAFAGSNYEQYF
>TRBV7-8|TRBD1|TRBJ1-3
CASSPGTVRNTIYF
>TRBV12-3/TRBV12-4|.|TRBJ1-1
CASSLRTLEAFF